These T cell receptor beta chains were read from a single sample in a study of T cell responses to AZD1222 COVID-19 vaccine. The table came from immunoSEQ multiplex PCR; TCRdb's copy has only in-frame clones and leaves some out. The data contain roughly 180,000 clones, around 89% of them singletons. The sequencing here drew on peripheral blood, taken on day 0 of AZD1222 vaccination. These receptors were taken from an adult in good health. Each CDR3 is given with its conserved first and last residue. The D gene is left open where the match is weak. A clone size is listed for some rows: how often the clone was seen (once, few, many), or a class if it is expanded.

v_call: TRBV5-6
d_call: .
j_call: TRBJ2-3
clone_size: .
cdr3_aa: CASSDAWNTDTQYF
cdr3_nt: TGTGCCAGCAGCGATGCTTGGAACACAGATACGCAGTATTTT

v_call: TRBV19
d_call: .
j_call: TRBJ1-2
clone_size: once
cdr3_aa: CASSIDLMGRLDGYTF
cdr3_nt: TGTGCCAGTAGTATAGATCTGATGGGGCGCTTGGATGGCTACACCTTC

v_call: TRBV11-3
d_call: .
j_call: TRBJ2-7
clone_size: .
cdr3_aa: CASSFSGRPYEQYF
cdr3_nt: TGTGCCAGCAGCTTTTCAGGTAGACCCTACGAGCAGTACTTC

v_call: TRBV13
d_call: .
j_call: TRBJ1-2
clone_size: .
cdr3_aa: CASSLSHGVSYGYTF
cdr3_nt: TGTGCCAGCAGCTTGAGCCATGGGGTTTCCTATGGCTACACCTTC

v_call: TRBV2
d_call: .
j_call: TRBJ1-1
clone_size: .
cdr3_aa: CASSEVNTEAFF
cdr3_nt: TGTGCCAGCAGCGAAGTGAACACTGAAGCTTTCTTT

v_call: TRBV3-1/TRBV3-2
d_call: .
j_call: TRBJ2-4
clone_size: .
cdr3_aa: CASSQVFQGIAKNIQYF
cdr3_nt: TGTGCCAGCAGCCAAGTCTTCCAGGGAATAGCCAAAAACATTCAGTACTTC

v_call: TRBV14
d_call: TRBD1
j_call: TRBJ1-2
clone_size: once
cdr3_aa: CASSRDSNLYGYTF
cdr3_nt: TGTGCCAGCAGCCGGGACAGTAACCTCTATGGCTACACCTTC

v_call: TRBV2
d_call: TRBD1
j_call: TRBJ1-4
clone_size: .
cdr3_aa: CASGPRDRLNEKLFF
cdr3_nt: TGTGCCAGCGGCCCCCGGGACAGGCTTAATGAAAAACTGTTTTTT

v_call: TRBV4-2
d_call: .
j_call: TRBJ2-7
clone_size: .
cdr3_aa: CASSQDGTGDNYEQYF
cdr3_nt: TGTGCCAGCAGCCAAGATGGGACGGGGGACAACTACGAGCAGTACTTC

v_call: TRBV5-8
d_call: TRBD1
j_call: TRBJ2-5
clone_size: .
cdr3_aa: CASSSGTGESETQYF
cdr3_nt: TGTGCCAGCAGCTCAGGGACAGGGGAATCAGAGACCCAGTACTTC

v_call: TRBV18
d_call: .
j_call: TRBJ1-4
clone_size: .
cdr3_aa: CASSLLATNEKLFF
cdr3_nt: TGTGCCAGCTCACTGTTAGCAACTAATGAAAAACTGTTTTTT

v_call: TRBV4-2
d_call: TRBD1
j_call: TRBJ2-3
clone_size: .
cdr3_aa: CASSQARTGSTDTQYF
cdr3_nt: TGTGCCAGCAGCCAAGCTAGGACAGGCAGCACAGATACGCAGTATTTT

v_call: TRBV18
d_call: .
j_call: TRBJ2-5
clone_size: once
cdr3_aa: CASSPGTLQETQYF
cdr3_nt: TGTGCCAGCTCACCCGGGACTTTGCAAGAGACCCAGTACTTC

v_call: TRBV12-3/TRBV12-4
d_call: .
j_call: TRBJ2-1
clone_size: .
cdr3_aa: CARRGNEQFF
cdr3_nt: TGTGCCAGGAGGGGAAATGAGCAGTTCTTC

v_call: TRBV27
d_call: .
j_call: TRBJ1-1
clone_size: .
cdr3_aa: CASSPLWATEAFF
cdr3_nt: TGTGCCAGCAGCCCCCTTTGGGCGACGGAAGCTTTCTTT

v_call: TRBV6-5
d_call: .
j_call: TRBJ2-4
clone_size: .
cdr3_aa: CASSTGFAKNIQYF
cdr3_nt: TGTGCCAGCAGTACAGGGTTCGCCAAAAACATTCAGTACTTC

v_call: TRBV14
d_call: .
j_call: TRBJ1-1
clone_size: .
cdr3_aa: CASSQARLAGAFF
cdr3_nt: TGTGCCAGCAGCCAAGCTCGGCTGGCTGGAGCTTTCTTT

v_call: TRBV19
d_call: TRBD1
j_call: TRBJ2-1
clone_size: once
cdr3_aa: CASSTTGGYNEQFF
cdr3_nt: TGTGCCAGTAGTACCACAGGGGGCTACAATGAGCAGTTCTTC

v_call: TRBV30
d_call: TRBD1
j_call: TRBJ1-5
clone_size: .
cdr3_aa: CAWGPGTASNQPQHF
cdr3_nt: TGTGCCTGGGGCCCCGGGACAGCTAGCAATCAGCCCCAGCATTTT

v_call: TRBV29-1
d_call: TRBD1
j_call: TRBJ1-1
clone_size: .
cdr3_aa: CSVQRSTGGNTEAFF
cdr3_nt: TGCAGCGTTCAGCGATCGACAGGGGGGAACACTGAAGCTTTCTTT

v_call: TRBV14
d_call: .
j_call: TRBJ1-1
clone_size: .
cdr3_aa: CASSKVISGNVEAFF
cdr3_nt: TGTGCCAGCAGCAAAGTCATTTCAGGGAACGTTGAAGCTTTCTTT

v_call: TRBV5-1
d_call: .
j_call: TRBJ1-4
clone_size: .
cdr3_aa: CASSTGTATNEKLFF
cdr3_nt: TGCGCCAGCAGCACCGGGACCGCAACTAATGAAAAACTGTTTTTT

v_call: TRBV5-4
d_call: TRBD1
j_call: TRBJ1-4
clone_size: .
cdr3_aa: CASSLGAGQGYEKLFF
cdr3_nt: TGTGCCAGCAGCTTGGGCGCGGGACAGGGGTATGAAAAACTGTTTTTT

v_call: TRBV14
d_call: TRBD1
j_call: TRBJ1-4
clone_size: .
cdr3_aa: CASSYDRGGKLFF
cdr3_nt: TGTGCCAGCAGCTACGACAGGGGAGGAAAACTGTTTTTT

v_call: TRBV19
d_call: TRBD1
j_call: TRBJ1-5
clone_size: .
cdr3_aa: CASRVRDSNQPQHF
cdr3_nt: TGTGCCAGTCGCGTCCGGGACAGTAATCAGCCCCAGCATTTT

v_call: TRBV11-2
d_call: .
j_call: TRBJ2-5
clone_size: .
cdr3_aa: CASSRGSQETQYF
cdr3_nt: TGTGCCAGCAGTAGGGGATCCCAAGAGACCCAGTACTTC

v_call: TRBV7-3
d_call: TRBD1
j_call: TRBJ1-6
clone_size: .
cdr3_aa: CASSAGGMNNSPLHF
cdr3_nt: TGTGCCAGCAGCGCAGGGGGCATGAATAATTCACCCCTCCACTTT

v_call: TRBV14
d_call: .
j_call: TRBJ2-1
clone_size: once
cdr3_aa: CASSLLILEAEQFF
cdr3_nt: TGTGCCAGCAGCCTCCTCATCTTGGAGGCTGAGCAGTTCTTC

v_call: TRBV19
d_call: TRBD1
j_call: TRBJ2-1
clone_size: .
cdr3_aa: CASALPQGASSNEQFF
cdr3_nt: TGTGCCAGTGCCCTACCGCAGGGGGCGTCGAGCAATGAGCAGTTCTTC